This T cell receptor (beta chain) is from a study of post-analysis software for immune sequencing data. At the level of the study: Disease courses included relapsing-remitting, secondary progressive and progressive-relapsing multiple sclerosis. Whole-study findings and limits: A few TRBV segments occurring more often in patients than controls included TRBV5-6, TRBV5-1 and TRBV20-1.

Germline V gene sequence: CDR1 MDHEN, CDR2 SYDVKM. The CDR3 spans 15 residues. Germline trimming cut 4 bases from V and 7 bases from J; bases unmatched to any gene: 10. cDNA libraries of TCR beta carried unique molecular identifiers. TCRdb called the PCR reads again in MiXCR, with one record for every CDR3 protein. Of fewer than 700,000 distinct CDR3 sequences detected, around 44% appear once; the ten largest clones hold roughly 1.7%. This clonotype occurred a few times. Its antigen is not identified. The source is a girl aged 10 to 17 with multiple sclerosis. The V gene is TRBV28, the J gene TRBJ2-1; 7 nucleotides match TRBD2. Sequencing was performed on blood. CDR3 coding DNA: TGTGCCAGCAGTTCCAAGGGAGGGCCGAAAAATGAGCAGTTCTTC. Translation: CASSSKGGPKNEQFF.